A single sample gave rise to the 3 T cell receptor beta chains below, sequenced in a study of blood T cell repertoires in COVID-19. Clones were read by immunoSEQ multiplex PCR, and TCRdb kept only the in-frame ones, dropping some. This table has about 250,000 clones, around 83% appearing once. Sample: peripheral blood. The receptors were gathered from a man older than 75 with acute or convalescent COVID-19.

This chain connects TRBV5-1 to TRBJ2-7, with D possibly being TRBD2 (7 bases). The CDR3 consists of 15 residues. V was pared by 3 bases and J by 5 bases, with 18 bases between. The germline V gene encodes CDR1 SGHRS and CDR2 YFSETQ. The CDR3 loop is CASSWGGPEGNEQYF. The CDR3 nucleotides read TGCGCCAGCAGCTGGGGGGGCCCGGAGGGTAACGAGCAGTACTTC.

There are a few counts of this clone. The chain joins TRBV18 to TRBJ2-7, with D possibly being TRBD2 (5 bases). The CDR3 totals 15 residues. Germline V gene data show CDR1 as KGHSH and CDR2 as LQKENI. V was pared by 1 base and J by 0 bases, with 10 bases between. The CDR3 loop is CASSPLSASSYEQYF. The CDR3 DNA follows: TGTGCCAGCTCACCACTTAGCGCCAGCTCCTACGAGCAGTACTTC.

The chain has TRBV4-1 and TRBJ2-6; possible D gene TRBD2, 7 bases. Trimming left V 0 bases short and J 11 bases short, with 17 bases between. Germline CDR1 and CDR2: MGHRA and YSYEKL. This CDR3 has 16 amino acids. The CDR3 DNA follows: TGCGCCAGCAGCCAAGATGGGGGGGGACAATCATACGTCCTGACTTTC. It yields the protein CASSQDGGGQSYVLTF.